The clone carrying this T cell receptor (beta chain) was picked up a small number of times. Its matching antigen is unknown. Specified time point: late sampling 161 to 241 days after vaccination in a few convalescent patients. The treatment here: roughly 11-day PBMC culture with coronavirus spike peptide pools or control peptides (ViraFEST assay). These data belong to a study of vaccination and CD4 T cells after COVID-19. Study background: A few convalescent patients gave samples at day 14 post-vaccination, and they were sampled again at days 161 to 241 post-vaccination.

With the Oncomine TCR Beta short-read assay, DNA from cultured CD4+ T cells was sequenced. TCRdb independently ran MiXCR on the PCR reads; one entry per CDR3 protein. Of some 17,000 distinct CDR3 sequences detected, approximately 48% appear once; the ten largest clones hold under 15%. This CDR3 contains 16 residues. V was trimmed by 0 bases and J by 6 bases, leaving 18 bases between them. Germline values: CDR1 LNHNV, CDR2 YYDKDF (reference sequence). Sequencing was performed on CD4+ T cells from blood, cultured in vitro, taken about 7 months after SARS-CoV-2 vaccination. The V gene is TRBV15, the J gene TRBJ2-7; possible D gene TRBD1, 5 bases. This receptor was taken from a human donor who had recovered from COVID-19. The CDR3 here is CATSRDRVLERGEQYF. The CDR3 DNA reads TGTGCCACCAGCAGAGATAGGGTACTCGAAAGGGGCGAGCAGTACTTC.